This T cell receptor beta chain was sequenced in a study of identical twins. A universal primer site was created by template switching, with the cDNA bearing unique molecular identifiers. TCRdb reprocessed the 5' RACE reads with MiXCR, giving one entry per CDR3 protein. Here the sample spans approximately 600,000 distinct CDR3 sequences, more than 9% being singletons. Every donor was a healthy Caucasian. CDR1 and CDR2 (germline): DFQATT, SNEGSKA (reference sequence). J was trimmed by 6 bases and V by 6 bases; bases with no gene match: 13. The CDR3 is 15 amino acids. These data were also filed under a second study, of yellow fever vaccine responses in identical twins.

This receptor was obtained from a young woman in good health. The sequenced material came from PBMCs. This sequence joins TRBV20-1 and TRBJ2-1; the match to TRBD1 covers 8 bases. CDR3 residues: CSAGGDQGAINEQFF. The CDR3 nucleotides are TGCAGTGCCGGAGGGGACCAGGGGGCAATCAATGAGCAGTTCTTC.